This T cell receptor beta chain stems from a study of human T cells and chemical hapten exposure (dated by TCRdb to 2020 to 2022). Looking at the study overall: For sensitization, 2% DPC in acetone was applied to a 2 cm by 2 cm area of upper inner arm skin. Blood samples were taken from patients before sensitization (week 0) and at 2, 6 and about 24 weeks after DPC sensitization. Alopecia areata with under or over 50% scalp involvement, alopecia totalis and alopecia universalis were represented in the patient cohort, which was mostly female. Throughout the study period of around 25 weeks, patients also received therapeutic DPC doses to the scalp every week. Patch tests used Finn chambers with 0.01% DPC on the upper back, scored after 6 days by International Contact Dermatitis Research Group standards. The study tracked peripheral blood TCR repertoire changes in vivo during primary and secondary sensitization to the hapten diphenylcyclopropenone (DPC) in alopecia patients. Blood for TCR sequencing was provided by twenty-nine alopecia patients at one to four time points (pre-sensitization, 2, 6 and 24 weeks). Libraries were combined into a pool for sequencing, and differences in TCR yield between samples came mainly from small differences in library volumes within the pool.

Per the germline V gene, SGDLS is the CDR1 and YYNGEE is the CDR2. Its CDR3 holds 16 amino acids, cysteine through phenylalanine. Just the 48-base CDR3 DNA is kept, in frame starting at base 1. Trimming takes 3 bases from V and 0 bases from J, and the germline ends sit 13 bases apart. The sample's time point, from its label and the paper: patch test 1, 2 weeks after DPC sensitization. This specimen's treatment or condition label, interpreted: therapeutic diphenylcyclopropenone sensitization with weekly scalp DPC. Blood at each patch-test visit was drawn before the patch test was applied. Patients were eligible if aged 18 to 70, diagnosed with alopecia and judged suitable for DPC therapy, and pregnant patients were excluded. Total RNA was isolated from unfractionated whole blood collected in Tempus Blood RNA tubes. The library was produced with RACE. TCRdb names NextSeq 500 as the instrument used. Library preparation attached unique molecular identifiers to individual cDNA molecules for quantitative, reproducible TCR counting. Each blood RNA sample was used to sequence both TCR alpha and TCR beta chains. In the paper's pipeline: A median of around 100,000 TCRs per sample was observed, with a range of roughly 20,000 to 750,000. V, J and CDR3 annotation of the TCR reads was performed with the Decombinator software suite. For PS versus PT1 abundance plots, all samples were subsampled to the same number of TCRs (28,000). TCRs were defined as expanded if absent before sensitization and observed at least eight times at the 2-week time point. TCRdb took the public reads, trimmed them with fastp at Q25, ran MiXCR for clone calling and kept in-frame beta chains. A single entry per CDR3 protein holds the most common genes and DNA from its merged rows. These V and J calls are TCRdb output, not the study's own analysis. This sample holds roughly 380,000 distinct CDR3 sequences; 4.8% were observed only once. Jointly, the top ten make up under 2.5% of the sample.

This clonotype has ten or more counts. The antigen it recognizes is unknown. No base qualities exist here, and no much larger clone lies one base off it. What the research found in general, with its limitations: After repeated subsampling, the strength of the expansion versus patch-test correlation and the threshold at which it became significant changed. Compared with pre-sensitization or healthy control sets, expanded TCRs formed significantly more large CDR3 similarity clusters, which is consistent with antigen-driven responses. The number of PT1 expanded TCRs positively correlated with patch test score, significant at thresholds 8, 16 and 32 but not 4. The number of TCRs above 1 in 1000 frequency did not change with DPC sensitization; there was no evidence of global repertoire structure alterations. All patients had alopecia, a presumed autoimmune disease, so their immune response might differ from that of healthy individuals.

The rearrangement combines TRBV9 with TRBJ2-1; TRBD1 is a possible D gene, resting on 6 matching bases. The sequencing here drew on whole blood, taken in connection with sensitization to the hapten diphenylcyclopropenone (DPC). This clonotype was obtained from a woman in her forties or fifties with alopecia areata. Some clones in this sample may be carry-over from other donors' samples. The CDR3 in this case is CASSGKDSTSYNEQFF. Read as DNA, the sequence is TGTGCCAGCAGCGGGAAGGACAGTACCTCCTACAATGAGCAGTTCTTC.